The clone carrying this T cell receptor (beta chain) was recorded many times. The sample is drawn from a study of blood T cells in healthy people across ages. The CDR3 runs to 12 residues. The germline gives CDR1 DFQATT, CDR2 SNEGSKA (reference sequence). V was pared by 6 bases and J by 2 bases, with 11 bases between. The use of a sample-barcoded 5' primer and a J-beta primer mix characterized a second PCR of roughly 7 to 11 cycles. TCRdb independently ran MiXCR on the 5' RACE reads; one entry per CDR3 protein. This sample yields 1.5 million or so distinct CDR3 sequences, of which roughly 40% are seen a single time; 7% to 9% belongs to the top ten. With each sample, at least 5.5 micrograms of total RNA were extracted.

This rearrangement joins TRBV20-1 to TRBJ2-7, with D unresolved. The origin of this receptor is a woman aged 18-35 years in good health. The specimen sequenced was blood. The CDR3 sequence: CSASTGTYEQYF. As DNA, the CDR3 is TGCAGTGCCTCTACTGGCACCTACGAGCAGTACTTC.